These 17 T cell receptor beta chains came from one sample sequenced in a study of cytomegalovirus exposure and HLA in healthy donors. The PCR used 60 Vbeta and 13 Jbeta primers. Produced via immunoSEQ multiplex PCR; TCRdb's table is partial and in-frame only. This table holds roughly 190,000 clones, about 81% found once. Sequenced sample: PBMCs. Receptors originate from a man aged 30 to 39 in good health and CMV-seropositive.

The chain has TRBV5-4 and TRBJ1-5, with a tentative D call TRBD1 (5 bases). The V gene's germline CDR1 is SGHNT and CDR2 YYREEE (reference sequence). The CDR3 is made up of 15 amino acids. V was clipped by 4 bases and J by 4 bases, with 15 bases between them. The CDR3 here is CASSQDGGENQPQHF. CDR3 coding DNA: TGTGCCAGCAGCCAAGATGGGGGGGAGAATCAGCCCCAGCATTTT.

The chain carries TRBV15 and TRBJ2-1, with D possibly matching TRBD2 (6 bases). Per the germline V gene, CDR1 is LNHNV and CDR2 is YYDKDF (reference sequence). V was clipped by 7 bases and J by 8 bases, with 15 bases between them. The CDR3 consists of 13 residues. The CDR3 loop reads CATMKRAGDEQFF. The DNA of the CDR3 is TGTGCCACCATGAAGCGGGCAGGCGATGAGCAGTTCTTC.

This clone occurred a few times. The V call is TRBV7-2, the J call TRBJ2-1, with a tentative D call TRBD1 (5 bases). Germline loops: CDR1 SGHTA, CDR2 FQGNSA. Between the trimmed V and J ends, which lost 6 bases and 5 bases, there was a span of 8 bases. CDR3 length: 12 residues. Written as DNA, the CDR3 is TGTGCCAGCAGTGTGGGGCACAATGAGCAGTTCTTC. It is translated as CASSVGHNEQFF. The full variable domain, completed using reference TRBV7-2 and TRBJ2-1, is GAGVSQSPSNKVTEKGKDVELRCDPISGHTALYWYRQSLGQGLEFLIYFQGNSAPDKSGLPSDRFSAERTGGSVSTLTIQRTQQEDSAVYLCASSVGHNEQFFGPGTRLTVL.

This clone has only a few counts. V is TRBV6-1 and J is TRBJ1-3, with D unclear. The CDR3 runs 12 residues. The V and J ends lost 5 bases and 8 bases respectively, with 10 bases between them. In germline, CDR1 is MNHNS, CDR2 SASEGT. Here the CDR3 DNA reads TGTGCCAGCAGTACCGAGGGAGACACCATATATTTT. Protein sequence: CASSTEGDTIYF.

The rearrangement joins TRBV18 to TRBJ2-2, with no clear D. V was shortened by 3 bases and J by 1 base, with 9 bases between the two germline ends. The CDR3 is 15 amino acids. Germline CDR1 and CDR2: KGHSH and LQKENI. The CDR3 bases are TGTGCCAGCTCACCGCTCGAGCGGAACACCGGGGAGCTGTTTTTT. Amino acid sequence: CASSPLERNTGELFF.

This clone was observed a handful of times. The CDR3 reads CASSPPGGGYTF. The CDR3 DNA reads TGTGCCAGCAGCCCCCCAGGGGGCGGCTACACCTTC. The rearrangement links TRBV5-6 to TRBJ1-2, with 8 bases lining up with TRBD1. CDR3 length: 12 amino acids. The germline V gene has CDR1 SGHDT and CDR2 YYEEEE. Unmatched junction bases numbered 4, after V lost 4 bases and J lost 8 bases.

The genes are TRBV10-1 and TRBJ1-3; 9 nucleotides agree with TRBD1. The germline V gene encodes CDR1 WNHNN and CDR2 SYGVQD (reference sequence). Unmatched junction bases numbered 19, after V lost 10 bases and J lost 0 bases. The CDR3 has 19 residues. As DNA, the CDR3 is TGCGCCAACCGGGACAGGGCTTGGGTCCCTTTCAACTCTGGAAACACCATATATTTT. Residues: CANRDRAWVPFNSGNTIYF.

This clone has a handful of counts. The V gene is TRBV7-9, the J gene TRBJ1-2; D is undetermined. In germline, CDR1 is SEHNR, CDR2 FQNEAQ (reference sequence). V lost 4 bases to trimming and J lost 7 bases, with 10 bases between them. There are 12 residues in the CDR3. CDR3: CASSSGSTGYTF. CDR3 nucleotide sequence: TGTGCCAGCAGCTCGGGGTCAACTGGCTACACCTTC.

This chain uses TRBV7-9 with TRBJ2-5; 8 bases agree with TRBD1. J gave up 5 bases and V 5 bases, and 7 bases lay outside the gene matches. The CDR3 length is 14 residues. Germline V gives CDR1 SEHNR, CDR2 FQNEAQ (reference sequence). The DNA of the CDR3 is TGTGCCAGCAGCCGACAGGGGCAGGGGGAGACCCAGTACTTC. Protein: CASSRQGQGETQYF.

This clone was detected only a few times. This chain links TRBV9 with TRBJ2-7, with 10 positions matching TRBD2. Trimming removed 1 base from V and 5 bases from J; junction bases left unmatched: 6. The germline CDR1 and CDR2 sequences are SGDLS and YYNGEE. This CDR3 comprises 15 residues. The chain's CDR3 is CASSVRGLALNEQYF. In DNA, the CDR3 is TGTGCCAGCAGCGTAAGGGGACTAGCGCTAAACGAGCAGTACTTC.

The rearrangement links TRBV9 to TRBJ2-2; D ambiguous. Trimming shortened V by 4 bases and J by 3 bases, and 10 bases separated the two germline ends. The germline V gene encodes CDR1 SGDLS and CDR2 YYNGEE. The CDR3 has 14 amino acids. Here the CDR3 DNA reads TGTGCCAGCAGCTCCCCCGGGTACACCGGGGAGCTGTTTTTT. Its protein is CASSSPGYTGELFF.

This clone turned up a few times. The chain carries TRBV30 and TRBJ1-1; maybe TRBD1 (6 bases). The CDR3 extends over 12 amino acids. Trimming took 2 bases from V and 11 from J, leaving 15 bases between them. CDR1 is GTSNPN and CDR2 is SVGIG in the germline V gene (reference sequence). The CDR3 bases are TGTGCCTGGAGTATGGGGGCCATGAACGCTTTCTTT. This encodes CAWSMGAMNAFF.

This clone was observed a few times. The V gene is TRBV4-2, the J gene TRBJ2-5, with D possibly being TRBD2 (5 bases). V was pared by 2 bases and J by 5 bases, with 6 bases between. CDR3 length: 12 residues. Germline CDR1 and CDR2: LGHNA and YNFKEQ. As DNA, the CDR3 is TGTGCCAGCAGCCAAAGCGGCGAGACCCAGTACTTC. It is translated as CASSQSGETQYF.

The chain carries TRBV2 and TRBJ2-3; maybe TRBD2 (5 bases). V was shortened by 7 bases and J by 7 bases, with 15 bases between the two germline ends. This CDR3 is 13 amino acids long. The V gene's germline CDR1 is SNHLY and CDR2 FYNNEI. This chain's CDR3 is CASTIERRHTQYF. Here the CDR3 DNA reads TGTGCCAGCACTATCGAACGGAGGCATACGCAGTATTTT.

The chain is built from TRBV5-5 and TRBJ2-7; D is possibly TRBD2 (6 bases). This CDR3 contains 14 residues. Trimming shortened V by 1 base and J by 3 bases, and 11 bases separated the two germline ends. Germline V gives CDR1 SGHKS, CDR2 YYEKEE (reference sequence). CDR3 protein: CASSLRGLGYEQYF. The CDR3 bases are TGTGCCAGCAGCTTGCGGGGACTTGGCTACGAGCAGTACTTC.

This chain uses TRBV9 with TRBJ2-5, with no clear D. The CDR3 extends over 14 amino acids. Germline-derived CDR1 and CDR2 are SGDLS and YYNGEE. Trimming took off 5 bases at V and 1 base at J, with 12 bases between the two ends. In DNA, the CDR3 is TGTGCCAGCAGTCCCCGTGTCAGCCAAGAGACCCAGTACTTC. This gives the protein CASSPRVSQETQYF.

The gene calls are TRBV19 and TRBJ2-1, with a weak D call TRBD2 (5 bases). The CDR3 is 16 residues long. Germline V gene sequence: CDR1 LNHDA, CDR2 SQIVND (reference sequence). The germline V and J ends were trimmed by 4 bases and 1 base, with 14 bases remaining between them. CDR3: CASSKRAQGSYNEQFF. DNA for the CDR3: TGTGCCAGTAGTAAGAGGGCCCAAGGTTCCTACAATGAGCAGTTCTTC.